Below are 16 T cell receptor beta chains sequenced from a single sample in a study of shared clonotypes between healthy human individuals. TCRdb's table, derived via immunoSEQ multiplex PCR, lists solely in-frame clones and lacks some. The sample lists about 2.5 million clones; about 90% were seen once. Sequenced: naive CD4+ T cells from PBMCs. Subset noted: CD45RA+ positively selected. The receptor set was obtained from a young man in good health. Some clones in this sample may be carry-over from other donors' samples.

This clone appeared a single time. This sample also contains other DNA sequences that code for the same CDR3. The gene calls are TRBV6-1 and TRBJ2-7; TRBD2 matches at 11 bases. Germline loops: CDR1 MNHNS, CDR2 SASEGT. This CDR3 has 14 residues. J lost 1 base, V lost 8 bases, and 4 bases had no gene match. The CDR3 DNA reads as TGTGCCAGCTCTCGGACTAGCGGGTCCTACGAGCAGTACTTC. The encoded protein is CASSRTSGSYEQYF.

The genes are TRBV28 and TRBJ1-2; TRBD1 agrees at 7 bases. V lost 3 bases to trimming and J lost 5 bases; unmatched junction nucleotides: 6. Germline V gene data show CDR1 as MDHEN and CDR2 as SYDVKM. The CDR3 has 14 residues. The chain's CDR3 is CASSLTGKRYGYTF. The CDR3 DNA is TGTGCCAGCAGTTTGACAGGGAAGAGGTATGGCTACACCTTC.

V is TRBV5-1 and J is TRBJ2-1, with TRBD1 matching over 10 bases. V shed 4 bases and J 9 bases; nucleotides not matched to a gene: 10. Germline V gene sequence: CDR1 SGHRS, CDR2 YFSETQ. The CDR3 has 15 amino acids. The CDR3 sequence: CASSPGTGEVGEQFF. The CDR3 DNA is TGCGCCAGCAGCCCCGGGACAGGGGAGGTTGGTGAGCAGTTCTTC. Complete variable domain (other parts from reference TRBV5-1 and TRBJ2-1): KAGVTQTPRYLIKTRGQQVTLSCSPISGHRSVSWYQQTPGQGLQFLFEYFSETQRNKGNFPGRFSGRQFSNSRSEMNVSTLELGDSALYLCASSPGTGEVGEQFFGPGTRLTVL.

The V gene is TRBV6-5, the J gene TRBJ1-2; 7 bases fit TRBD1. V dropped 4 bases and J dropped 0; count of bases not matched to a gene: 5. The germline V gene has CDR1 MNHEY and CDR2 SVGAGI. The CDR3 spans 15 residues. CDR3 region: CASSSRDRANYGYTF. The CDR3 bases are TGTGCCAGCAGTTCCAGGGACAGAGCTAACTATGGCTACACCTTC.

The rearrangement joins TRBV28 to TRBJ2-7; 11 nucleotides match TRBD2. V trimming: 4 bases; J trimming: 2 bases; junction bases outside the gene matches: 7. This CDR3 has 16 amino acids. Per germline, CDR1 MDHEN and CDR2 SYDVKM. The CDR3 here is CASSSIAGGAPYEQYF. CDR3 DNA sequence: TGTGCCAGCAGTTCAATAGCGGGAGGGGCGCCCTACGAGCAGTACTTC.

Comments on this clone: Other DNA sequences in this specimen translate into the identical CDR3. The V and J genes are TRBV5-1 and TRBJ2-5; a possible D gene is TRBD1 (6 bases). Looked up from germline, CDR1 is SGHRS and CDR2 is YFSETQ. CDR3 length: 13 residues. Between the trimmed V and J ends, which lost 4 bases and 3 bases, there was a span of 10 bases. This CDR3 is CASSLGAEETQYF. The CDR3 nucleotides are TGCGCCAGCAGCCTGGGGGCAGAAGAGACCCAGTACTTC.

The chain is built from TRBV6-1 and TRBJ2-3; TRBD2 might be the D (6 bases). CDR1 is MNHNS and CDR2 is SASEGT in the germline V gene. Trimming took off 5 bases at V and 2 bases at J, with 11 bases between the two ends. The CDR3 is made up of 14 amino acids. Here the CDR3 DNA reads TGTGCCAGCAGTAGGGACTTGAACACAGATACGCAGTATTTT. This gives the protein CASSRDLNTDTQYF.

This chain uses TRBV6-5 with TRBJ2-1; the match to TRBD1 covers 7 bases. Germline loops: CDR1 MNHEY, CDR2 SVGAGI. J was trimmed by 3 bases and V by 6 bases; bases with no gene match: 8. There are 15 residues in the CDR3. The CDR3: CASSPRRQGYNEQFF. The DNA of the CDR3 is TGTGCCAGCAGCCCTCGCCGACAGGGCTACAATGAGCAGTTCTTC.

The chain recombines TRBV6-6 with TRBJ2-7; D might be TRBD1 or TRBD2, each matching 5 bases. V dropped 6 bases and J dropped 0 bases, with 12 bases sitting between them. Germline lookup yields CDR1 MNHNY and CDR2 SVGAGI (reference sequence). The CDR3 covers 14 residues. The CDR3 is CASRGTGSSYEQYF. CDR3 nucleotides: TGTGCCAGCAGGGGGACGGGAAGCTCCTACGAGCAGTACTTC.

V gene TRBV5-6 combines with J gene TRBJ2-7; D could derive from TRBD1 or TRBD2 (5 bases each). This CDR3 has 14 amino acids. Germline CDR1 is SGHDT and CDR2 is YYEEEE. V lost 4 bases to trimming and J lost 6 bases, with 17 bases between them. The CDR3 nucleotides are TGTGCCAGCAGCCCGAGGCGAGGGGCCGGCGAGCAGTACTTC. Protein product: CASSPRRGAGEQYF. The full variable domain, in which reference TRBV5-6 and TRBJ2-7 provide the parts outside the CDR3, is DAGVTQSPTHLIKTRGQQVTLRCSPKSGHDTVSWYQQALGQGPQFIFQYYEEEERQRGNFPDRFSGHQFPNYSSELNVNALLLGDSALYLCASSPRRGAGEQYFGPGTRLTVT.

The chain recombines TRBV4-1 with TRBJ2-7; 14 nucleotides agree with TRBD2. The CDR3 is 15 residues long. V dropped 4 bases and J dropped 5; count of bases not matched to a gene: 4. CDR1 and CDR2 (germline): MGHRA, YSYEKL. In nucleotides, the CDR3 is TGCGCCAGCAGCCGAGGGACTAGCGGGAGCCACGAGCAGTACTTC. Translating gives CASSRGTSGSHEQYF.

The chain joins TRBV28 to TRBJ2-7; 8 bases are a match to TRBD2. V dropped 8 bases and J dropped 0; count of bases not matched to a gene: 15. The CDR3 consists of 17 residues. The germline gives CDR1 MDHEN, CDR2 SYDVKM. The CDR3 reads CASSKGYGRVSSYEQYF. CDR3 DNA: TGTGCCAGCTCTAAGGGTTACGGGAGGGTAAGCTCCTACGAGCAGTACTTC.

V is TRBV19 and J is TRBJ1-4; 9 nucleotides agree with TRBD1. This CDR3 contains 16 residues. With 5 bases clipped from V and 6 bases from J, the junction kept 10 bases outside the gene matches. Germline V gene sequence: CDR1 LNHDA, CDR2 SQIVND (reference sequence). The CDR3 DNA reads TGTGCCAGTAGTCCCTGGGGGGACAGGGATGATGAAAAACTGTTTTTT. It yields the protein CASSPWGDRDDEKLFF.

The V call is TRBV6-1, the J call TRBJ2-7; D uncertain. This CDR3 has 10 amino acids. In germline, CDR1 is MNHNS, CDR2 SASEGT. V lost 6 bases and J lost 9, with 9 bases in between. This CDR3 is CASSQTAQYF. The CDR3 DNA sequence: TGTGCCAGCAGCCAGACTGCGCAGTACTTC.

The rearrangement joins TRBV7-8 to TRBJ1-1; D is possibly TRBD1 (6 bases). The CDR3 has 16 amino acids. CDR1 and CDR2 from the germline V gene are SGHVS and FQNEAQ. Trimming stripped 0 bases from V and 3 bases from J, with 14 bases between. The chain's CDR3 is CASSLAGGPRDTEAFF. CDR3 nucleotides: TGTGCCAGCAGCTTAGCCGGGGGGCCGAGGGACACTGAAGCTTTCTTT.

The chain joins TRBV5-1 to TRBJ2-5; 13 bases map to TRBD2. Unmatched junction bases numbered 5, after V lost 1 base and J lost 5 bases. The CDR3 is made up of 16 amino acids. Germline V gene data show CDR1 as SGHRS and CDR2 as YFSETQ. The CDR3 DNA follows: TGCGCCAGCAGCTTGAGACTAGCGGGAGGAGCCGAGACCCAGTACTTC. It is translated as CASSLRLAGGAETQYF.